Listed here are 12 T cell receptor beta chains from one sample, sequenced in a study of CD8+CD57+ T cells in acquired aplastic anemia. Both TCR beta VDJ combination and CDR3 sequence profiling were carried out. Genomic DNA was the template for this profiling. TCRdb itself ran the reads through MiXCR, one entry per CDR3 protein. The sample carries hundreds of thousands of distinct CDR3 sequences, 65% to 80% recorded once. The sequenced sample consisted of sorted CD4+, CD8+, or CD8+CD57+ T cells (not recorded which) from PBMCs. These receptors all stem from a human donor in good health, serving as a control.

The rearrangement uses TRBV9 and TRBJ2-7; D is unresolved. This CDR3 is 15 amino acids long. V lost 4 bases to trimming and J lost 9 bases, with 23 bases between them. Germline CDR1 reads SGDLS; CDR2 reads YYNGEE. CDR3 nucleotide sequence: TGTGCCAGCAGCTTAAATGGTCTCGGTGTGTTCGGGCAGTACTTC. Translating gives CASSLNGLGVFGQYF.

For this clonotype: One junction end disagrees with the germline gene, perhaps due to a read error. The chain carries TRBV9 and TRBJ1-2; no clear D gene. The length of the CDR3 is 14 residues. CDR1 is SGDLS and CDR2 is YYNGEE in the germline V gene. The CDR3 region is CASSPDGMVSPLPF. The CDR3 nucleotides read TGTGCCAGCAGCCCCGACGGGATGGTATCACCCCTCCCCTTC. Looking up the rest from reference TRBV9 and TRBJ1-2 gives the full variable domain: DSGVTQTPKHLITATGQRVTLRCSPRSGDLSVYWYQQSLDQGLQFLIQYYNGEERAKGNILERFSAQQFPDLHSELNLSSLELGDSALYFCASSPDGMVSPLPFGSGTRLTVV.

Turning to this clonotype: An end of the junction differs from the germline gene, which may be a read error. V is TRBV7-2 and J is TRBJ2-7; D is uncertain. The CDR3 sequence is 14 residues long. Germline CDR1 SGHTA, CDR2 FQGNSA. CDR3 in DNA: TGTGCCAGCAGCTTAGCCAGCGCGTACACCGAGCAGCACTTC. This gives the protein CASSLASAYTEQHF.

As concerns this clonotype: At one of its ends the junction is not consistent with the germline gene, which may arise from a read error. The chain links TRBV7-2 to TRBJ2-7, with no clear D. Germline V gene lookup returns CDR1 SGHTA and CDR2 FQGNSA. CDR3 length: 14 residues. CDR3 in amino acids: CASSQDRSDHEQNF. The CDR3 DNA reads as TGTGCCAGCAGCCAAGATCGGAGCGACCACGAGCAGAACTTC.

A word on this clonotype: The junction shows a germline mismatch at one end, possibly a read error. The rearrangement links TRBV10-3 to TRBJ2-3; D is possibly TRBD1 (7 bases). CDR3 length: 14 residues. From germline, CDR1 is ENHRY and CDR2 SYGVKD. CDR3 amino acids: CAIREGASTDAQYF. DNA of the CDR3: TGTGCCATCAGGGAGGGGGCTTCCACAGATGCGCAGTATTTT.

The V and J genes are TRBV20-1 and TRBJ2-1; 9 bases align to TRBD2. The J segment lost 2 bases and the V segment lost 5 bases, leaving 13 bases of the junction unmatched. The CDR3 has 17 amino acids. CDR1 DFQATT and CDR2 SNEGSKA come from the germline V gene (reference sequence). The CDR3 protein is CSALVRGGGDPYNEQFF. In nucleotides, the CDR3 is TGCAGTGCTCTGGTTCGGGGCGGGGGGGACCCCTACAATGAGCAGTTCTTC.

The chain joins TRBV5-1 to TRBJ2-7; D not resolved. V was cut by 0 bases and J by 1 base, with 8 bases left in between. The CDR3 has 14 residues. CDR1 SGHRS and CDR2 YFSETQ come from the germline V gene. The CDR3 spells CASSLGTVSYEQYF. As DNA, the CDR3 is TGCGCCAGCAGCTTGGGGACCGTATCCTACGAGCAGTACTTC.

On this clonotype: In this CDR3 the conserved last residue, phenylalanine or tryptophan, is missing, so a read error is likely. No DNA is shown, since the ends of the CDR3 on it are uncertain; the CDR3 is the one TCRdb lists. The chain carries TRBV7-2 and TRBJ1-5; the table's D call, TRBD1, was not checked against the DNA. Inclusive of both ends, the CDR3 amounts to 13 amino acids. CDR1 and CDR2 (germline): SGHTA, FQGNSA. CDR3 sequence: CASSEGGGRETQY.

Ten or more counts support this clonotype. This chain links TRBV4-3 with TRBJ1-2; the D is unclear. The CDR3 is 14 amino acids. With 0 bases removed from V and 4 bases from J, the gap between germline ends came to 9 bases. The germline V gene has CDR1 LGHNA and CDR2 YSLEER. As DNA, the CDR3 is TGCGCCAGCAGCCAAGATCATGGCAGCTATGGCTACACCTTC. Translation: CASSQDHGSYGYTF.

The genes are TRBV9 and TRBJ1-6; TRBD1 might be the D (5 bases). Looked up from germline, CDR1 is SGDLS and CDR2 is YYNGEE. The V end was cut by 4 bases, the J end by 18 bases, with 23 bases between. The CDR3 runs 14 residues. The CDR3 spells CASSLEPGRSTRHF. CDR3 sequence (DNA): TGTGCCAGCAGCCTAGAGCCGGGGCGGTCGACCCGCCACTTT.

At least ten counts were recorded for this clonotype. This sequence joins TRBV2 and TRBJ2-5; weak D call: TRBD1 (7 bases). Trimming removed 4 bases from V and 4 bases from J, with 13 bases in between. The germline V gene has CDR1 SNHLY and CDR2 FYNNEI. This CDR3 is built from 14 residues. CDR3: CASSGQGGIETQYF. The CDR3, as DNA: TGTGCCAGCAGTGGACAGGGCGGGATAGAGACCCAGTACTTC.

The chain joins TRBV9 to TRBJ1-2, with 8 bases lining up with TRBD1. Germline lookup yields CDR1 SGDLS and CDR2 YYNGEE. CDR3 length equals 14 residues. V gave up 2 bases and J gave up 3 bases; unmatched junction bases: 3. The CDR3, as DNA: TGTGCCAGCAGCGTCTACAGGGGGGACTATGGCTACACCTTC. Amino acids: CASSVYRGDYGYTF.